The T cell receptor (beta chain) under discussion was sequenced for a study of blood T cells in healthy people across ages. Worth noting for this clonotype: Its antigen is still unknown.

With a J-beta primer mix and a sample-barcoded 5' primer, a second PCR ran about 7 to 11 cycles. MiXCR, applied by TCRdb to the 5' RACE reads, yields one record per CDR3 protein. The table has 980,000 or so distinct CDR3 sequences, roughly 52% seen once. Study-level findings and limits: With age, beta diversity per million T cells declined roughly linearly, significantly by approximately 40.

V shed 2 bases and J shed 6 bases, with 8 bases lying between them. Germline assignment: CDR1 SGHDN and CDR2 FVKESK. The CDR3 is made up of 13 amino acids. Total RNA was isolated from each sample in quantities of at least 5.5 micrograms. Sequences were obtained from blood. The receptor comes from a man aged 30-40 years in good health. The rearrangement links TRBV14 to TRBJ2-1; D might be TRBD2 (5 bases). The CDR3 reads CASSQYGLNEQFF. CDR3 DNA sequence: TGTGCCAGCAGCCAATATGGACTCAATGAGCAGTTCTTC.